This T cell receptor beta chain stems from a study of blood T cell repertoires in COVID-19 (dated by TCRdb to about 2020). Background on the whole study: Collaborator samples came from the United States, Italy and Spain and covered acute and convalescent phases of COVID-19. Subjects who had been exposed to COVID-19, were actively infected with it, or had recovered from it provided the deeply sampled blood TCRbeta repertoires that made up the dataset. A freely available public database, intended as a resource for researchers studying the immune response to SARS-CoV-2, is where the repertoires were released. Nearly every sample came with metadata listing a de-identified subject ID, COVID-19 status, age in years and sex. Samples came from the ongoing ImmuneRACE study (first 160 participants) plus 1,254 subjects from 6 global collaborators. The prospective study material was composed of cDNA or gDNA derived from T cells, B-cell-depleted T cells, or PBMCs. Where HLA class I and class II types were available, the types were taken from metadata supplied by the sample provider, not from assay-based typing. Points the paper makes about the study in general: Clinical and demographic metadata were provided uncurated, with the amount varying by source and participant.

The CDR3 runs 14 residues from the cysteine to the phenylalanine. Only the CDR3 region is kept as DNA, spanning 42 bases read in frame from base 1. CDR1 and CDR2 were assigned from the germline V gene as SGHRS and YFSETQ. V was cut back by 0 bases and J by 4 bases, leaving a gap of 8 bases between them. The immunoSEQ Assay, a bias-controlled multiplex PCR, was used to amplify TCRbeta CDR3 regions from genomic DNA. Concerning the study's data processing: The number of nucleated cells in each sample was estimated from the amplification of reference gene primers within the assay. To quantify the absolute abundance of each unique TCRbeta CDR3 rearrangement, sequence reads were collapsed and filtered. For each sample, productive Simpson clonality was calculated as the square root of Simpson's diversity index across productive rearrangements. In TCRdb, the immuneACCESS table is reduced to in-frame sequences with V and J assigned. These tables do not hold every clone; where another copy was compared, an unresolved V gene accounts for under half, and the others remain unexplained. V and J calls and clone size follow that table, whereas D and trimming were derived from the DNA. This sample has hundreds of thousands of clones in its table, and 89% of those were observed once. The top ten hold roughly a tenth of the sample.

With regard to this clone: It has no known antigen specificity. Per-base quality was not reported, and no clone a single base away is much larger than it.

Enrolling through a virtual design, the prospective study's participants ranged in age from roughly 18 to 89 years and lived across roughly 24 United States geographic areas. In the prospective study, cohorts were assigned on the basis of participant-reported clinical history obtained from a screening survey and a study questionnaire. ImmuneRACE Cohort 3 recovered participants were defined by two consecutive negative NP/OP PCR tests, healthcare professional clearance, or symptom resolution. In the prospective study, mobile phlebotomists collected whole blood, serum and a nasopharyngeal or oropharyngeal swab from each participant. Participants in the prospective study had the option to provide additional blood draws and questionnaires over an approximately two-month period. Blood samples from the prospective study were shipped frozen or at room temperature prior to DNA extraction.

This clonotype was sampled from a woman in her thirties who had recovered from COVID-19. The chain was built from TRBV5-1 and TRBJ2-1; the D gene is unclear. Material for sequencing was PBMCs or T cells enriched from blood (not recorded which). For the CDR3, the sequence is CASSLVQAYNEQFF. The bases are TGCGCCAGCAGCTTGGTCCAGGCGTACAATGAGCAGTTCTTC.